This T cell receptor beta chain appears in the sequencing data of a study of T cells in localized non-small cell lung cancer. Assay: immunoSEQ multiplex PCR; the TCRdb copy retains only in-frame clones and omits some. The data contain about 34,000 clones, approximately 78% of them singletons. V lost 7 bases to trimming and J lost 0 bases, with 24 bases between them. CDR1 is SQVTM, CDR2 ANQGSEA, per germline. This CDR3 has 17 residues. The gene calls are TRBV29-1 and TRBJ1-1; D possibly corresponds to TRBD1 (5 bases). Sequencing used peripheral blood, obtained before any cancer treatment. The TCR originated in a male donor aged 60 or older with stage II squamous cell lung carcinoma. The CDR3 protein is CSAAWDAVSLLNTEAFF. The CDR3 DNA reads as TGCAGCGCCGCCTGGGACGCGGTCTCACTCTTGAACACTGAAGCTTTCTTT.